The clone carrying this TCR beta chain was seen a handful of times. The antigen remains undetermined. These data originate in a study of identical twins. Study findings and constraints: Insertions were reduced in abundant cord blood beta clonotypes but not in memory repertoires.

MiXCR, run by TCRdb on the 5' RACE reads, gives a single entry per CDR3 protein. The repertoire consists of some 590,000 distinct CDR3 sequences, with 9.6% occurring once and the leading ten covering around 3%. V was shortened by 8 bases and J by 8 bases, with 12 bases between the two germline ends. CDR3 length: 12 amino acids. CDR1 is LGHNA, CDR2 YNFKEQ, per germline. The data also belong to a second study, concerning yellow fever vaccine responses in identical twins.

The sample taken for sequencing was PBMCs. The chain couples TRBV4-2 to TRBJ1-4, with a possible D match to TRBD1 (5 bases). This clonotype originated in a woman aged 18-29 years in good health. The CDR3 region has the DNA TGTGCCAGCGGGGGACTGGGCGAAAAACTGTTTTTT. Protein product: CASGGLGEKLFF.